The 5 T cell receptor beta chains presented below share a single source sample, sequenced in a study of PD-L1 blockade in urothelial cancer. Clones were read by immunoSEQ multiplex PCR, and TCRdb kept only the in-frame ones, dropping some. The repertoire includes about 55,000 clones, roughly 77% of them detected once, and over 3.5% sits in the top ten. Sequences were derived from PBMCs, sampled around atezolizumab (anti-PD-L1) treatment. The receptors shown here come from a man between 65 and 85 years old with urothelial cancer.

This CDR3 reads CASSPSGGNQETQYF. The CDR3 DNA reads TGCGCCAGCAGCCCCTCAGGGGGGAACCAAGAGACCCAGTACTTC. This chain joins TRBV4-3 and TRBJ2-5, with D tentatively TRBD1 (7 bases). The V gene's germline CDR1 is LGHNA and CDR2 YSLEER. Trimming removed 4 bases at V and 0 bases at J, with 12 bases between. The CDR3 extends over 15 amino acids.

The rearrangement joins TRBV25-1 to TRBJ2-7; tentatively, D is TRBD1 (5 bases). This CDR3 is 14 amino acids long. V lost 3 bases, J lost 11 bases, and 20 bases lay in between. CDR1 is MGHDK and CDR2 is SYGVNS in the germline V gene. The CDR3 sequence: CASSDLTGYLREYF. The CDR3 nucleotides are TGTGCCAGCAGTGACCTCACAGGATATCTACGAGAGTACTTC.

The CDR3, as DNA: TGTGCCAGCAGCCGCTCGCAGGGACAGGGGGTTGGATATGGCTACACCTTC. It translates to CASSRSQGQGVGYGYTF. V gene TRBV7-6 combines with J gene TRBJ1-2, with 11 positions matching TRBD1. Per germline, CDR1 SGHVS and CDR2 FNYEAQ. This CDR3 has 17 residues. V shed 5 bases and J 5 bases; nucleotides not matched to a gene: 13.

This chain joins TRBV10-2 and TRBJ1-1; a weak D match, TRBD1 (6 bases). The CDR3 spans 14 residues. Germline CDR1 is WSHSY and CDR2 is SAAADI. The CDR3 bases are TGCGCTACCCAGAGCAGGCCAGGGGACACTGAAGCTTTCTTT. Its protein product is CATQSRPGDTEAFF.

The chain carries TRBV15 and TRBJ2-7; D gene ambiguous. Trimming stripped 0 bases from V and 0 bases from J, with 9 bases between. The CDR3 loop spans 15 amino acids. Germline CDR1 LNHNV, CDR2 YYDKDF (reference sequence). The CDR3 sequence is CATSRDMYSSYEQYF. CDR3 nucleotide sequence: TGTGCCACCAGCAGAGATATGTACAGCTCCTACGAGCAGTACTTC.